This T cell receptor (beta chain) originates from a study of PD-L1 blockade in urothelial cancer. Sequencing was performed with immunoSEQ multiplex PCR; in TCRdb, only in-frame clones are kept and a portion is missing. The sample consists of about 52,000 clones, approximately 77% of them appearing once. Germline loops: CDR1 SGHNT, CDR2 YENEEA. The J segment lost 3 bases and the V segment lost 1 base, leaving 5 bases of the junction unmatched. The CDR3 covers 16 residues. Specimen: PBMCs, collected around atezolizumab (anti-PD-L1) treatment. The sequence was obtained from a man between 65 and 85 years old with urothelial cancer. The chain links TRBV11-3 to TRBJ2-7; 11 bases agree with TRBD2. Written as DNA, the CDR3 is TGTGCCAGCAGCTTAGGTAATAGCGGGAGGGTCTACGAGCAGTACTTC. Its translation: CASSLGNSGRVYEQYF.